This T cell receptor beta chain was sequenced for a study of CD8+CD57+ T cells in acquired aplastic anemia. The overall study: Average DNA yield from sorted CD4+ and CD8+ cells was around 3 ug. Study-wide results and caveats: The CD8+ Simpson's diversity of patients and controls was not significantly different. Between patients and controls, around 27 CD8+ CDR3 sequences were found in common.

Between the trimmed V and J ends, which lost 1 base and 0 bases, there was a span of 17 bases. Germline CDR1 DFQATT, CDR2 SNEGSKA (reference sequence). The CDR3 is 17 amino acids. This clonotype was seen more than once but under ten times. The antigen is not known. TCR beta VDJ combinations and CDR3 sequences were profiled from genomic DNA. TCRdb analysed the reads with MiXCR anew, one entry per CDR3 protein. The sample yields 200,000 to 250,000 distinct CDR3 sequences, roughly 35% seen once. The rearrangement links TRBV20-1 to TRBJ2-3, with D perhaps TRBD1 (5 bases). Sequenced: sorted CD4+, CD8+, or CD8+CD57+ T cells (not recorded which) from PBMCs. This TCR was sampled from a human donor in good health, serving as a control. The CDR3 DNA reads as TGCAGTGCTAGAGGGGGCGGACAAATTTCTAGCACAGATACGCAGTATTTT. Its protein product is CSARGGGQISSTDTQYF.